These 30 T cell receptor beta chains share one sample of origin, sequenced in a study of T-cell memory formation after mild COVID-19. TCRdb re-called the 5' RACE reads with MiXCR, one entry per CDR3 protein. The table shows approximately 480,000 distinct CDR3 sequences, with about 20% occurring only once. What was sequenced was PBMCs or a T cell subset sorted from them (not recorded which). Receptor source: an adult woman who had mild COVID-19 (a few samples of this study predate the infection). Cell type and time point are not known.

The chain couples TRBV5-6 to TRBJ2-5; 8 bases fit TRBD2. Losses at the gene ends were 0 bases for V and 5 bases for J; bases not matched to a gene: 6. The CDR3 length is 15 residues. Germline CDR1 reads SGHDT; CDR2 reads YYEEEE. The CDR3 here is CASSLAGGPEETQYF. In DNA, the CDR3 is TGTGCCAGCAGCTTGGCGGGGGGGCCGGAGGAGACCCAGTACTTC.

The rearrangement joins TRBV7-9 to TRBJ1-6; 10 bases agree with TRBD1. This CDR3 is 15 amino acids long. Germline V gives CDR1 SEHNR, CDR2 FQNEAQ (reference sequence). V dropped 5 bases and J dropped 14; count of bases not matched to a gene: 12. CDR3: CASSTGQGGTFTLHF. As DNA, the CDR3 is TGTGCCAGCAGCACCGGACAGGGGGGGACATTCACCCTCCACTTT.

This clonotype was detected only a few times. This chain uses TRBV20-1 with TRBJ2-7, with 8 bases matching TRBD2. The trim removed 1 base at V and 7 bases at J, leaving 9 bases unmatched. Germline V gene data show CDR1 as DFQATT and CDR2 as SNEGSKA (reference sequence). The CDR3 spans 14 residues. The CDR3 sequence: CSARVSGAAWEQYF. DNA of the CDR3: TGCAGTGCTAGAGTTAGCGGGGCCGCCTGGGAGCAGTACTTC.

The J gene is TRBJ2-7, the V gene TRBV3-1, with D perhaps matching TRBD2 (6 bases). With 3 bases removed from V and 7 bases from J, the gap between germline ends came to 16 bases. Germline lookup yields CDR1 LGHDT and CDR2 YNNKEL (reference sequence). The CDR3 contains 14 residues. The CDR3 protein is CASSQGLGAREQYF. CDR3 nucleotides: TGTGCCAGCAGCCAGGGACTGGGCGCGAGGGAGCAGTACTTC.

The chain is built from TRBV6-2 or TRBV6-3 and TRBJ2-2; 10 bases are a match to TRBD2. After removal of 0 bases from V and 5 bases from J, the junction contained 0 bases not matched to a gene. Germline V CDR1 and CDR2: MNHEY, SVGEGT. The CDR3 covers 15 residues. The CDR3 DNA reads as TGTGCCAGCAGTTACTCGACTAGCGGGACCGGGGAGCTGTTTTTT. It encodes CASSYSTSGTGELFF.

This clonotype has more than one count but fewer than ten. The chain is built from TRBV24-1 and TRBJ1-1, with D hard to call. The germline V gene encodes CDR1 KGHDR and CDR2 SFDVKD. This CDR3 contains 16 residues. Trimming cost V 3 bases and J 3 bases, with 16 bases left between them. CDR3 sequence: CATSDGSGGEYTEAFF. CDR3 coding DNA: TGTGCCACCAGTGATGGGTCAGGTGGGGAGTACACTGAAGCTTTCTTT.

This clonotype was seen at least ten times. V and J are TRBV5-5 and TRBJ2-1; TRBD1 matches at 8 bases. CDR3 size: 15 residues. In germline, CDR1 is SGHKS, CDR2 YYEKEE (reference sequence). V shed 4 bases, J shed 4 bases, and the junction held 7 bases outside the gene matches. As DNA, the CDR3 is TGTGCCAGCAGCCCCGGGACAGGAGAATACAATGAGCAGTTCTTC. Its translation is CASSPGTGEYNEQFF.

This sequence joins TRBV25-1 and TRBJ2-4; D uncertain. V lost 3 bases to trimming and J lost 5 bases, with 8 bases between them. The CDR3 sequence is 13 residues long. CDR1 and CDR2 (germline): MGHDK, SYGVNS. The CDR3 reads CASSEHRQNIQYF. CDR3 sequence (DNA): TGTGCCAGCAGTGAGCACAGACAAAACATTCAGTACTTC.

This clonotype was detected only a few times. The genes are TRBV12-3 or TRBV12-4 and TRBJ2-7, with D perhaps TRBD1 (5 bases). This CDR3 is 15 amino acids long. Between the trimmed V and J ends, which lost 2 bases and 0 bases, there was a span of 11 bases. CDR3 residues: CASSLKQASSYEQYF. CDR3 coding DNA: TGTGCCAGCAGTTTAAAACAGGCGAGCTCCTACGAGCAGTACTTC.

Many counts were recorded for this clonotype. The chain recombines TRBV7-8 with TRBJ2-7, with unresolved D. CDR3 length equals 15 residues. V lost 5 bases, J lost 0 bases, and 14 bases lay in between. Per the germline V gene, CDR1 is SGHVS and CDR2 is FQNEAQ. CDR3 residues: CASSPTGLYSYEQYF. CDR3 coding DNA: TGTGCCAGCAGCCCTACCGGGCTATACTCCTACGAGCAGTACTTC.

V usage is TRBV29-1 and J usage is TRBJ2-3, with D possibly TRBD2 on 6 matching bases. This CDR3 spans 17 amino acids. Deletions cut 4 bases from V and 0 bases from J, with 20 bases between. Per the germline V gene, CDR1 is SQVTM and CDR2 is ANQGSEA. Here the CDR3 reads CSVAQTRDLTSTDTQYF. In nucleotides, the CDR3 is TGCAGCGTTGCGCAGACTAGGGACTTAACTAGCACAGATACGCAGTATTTT.

This clonotype has more than one count but fewer than ten. CDR3 sequence reads: CASSLSGLGNQPQHF. The CDR3 DNA is TGCGCCAGCAGCTTGTCAGGGTTGGGCAATCAGCCCCAGCATTTT. The chain joins TRBV5-1 to TRBJ1-5; TRBD1 is a possible D gene (5 bases). The CDR3 loop spans 15 amino acids. In germline, CDR1 is SGHRS, CDR2 YFSETQ. V was shortened by 1 base and J by 2 bases, with 10 bases between the two germline ends.

The chain is built from TRBV5-1 and TRBJ2-3; TRBD2 might be the D (5 bases). CDR3 length: 14 residues. The germline gives CDR1 SGHRS, CDR2 YFSETQ. V shed 0 bases and J shed 6 bases, with 11 bases lying between them. CDR3 amino acids: CASSLELGGDTQYF. In DNA, the CDR3 is TGCGCCAGCAGCTTGGAACTCGGCGGGGATACGCAGTATTTT.

This sequence joins TRBV4-1 and TRBJ2-7, with 12 bases lining up with TRBD2. The last part of the DNA fits TRBJ2-5 better; the J call may be wrong. CDR3 length equals 16 residues. Germline lookup yields CDR1 MGHRA and CDR2 YSYEKL. CDR3 sequence (DNA): TGCGCCAGCAGCCAAGATATAACTAGCGGGGGGAAGACCCAGTACTTC. Translated, it gives CASSQDITSGGKTQYF.

This clonotype was detected only a few times. The V gene is TRBV7-9, the J gene TRBJ2-3, with a possible D match to TRBD1 (6 bases). CDR3 length: 12 amino acids. Germline CDR1 is SEHNR and CDR2 is FQNEAQ (reference sequence). The ends were cut back, 2 bases at V and 14 bases at J, with 14 bases in the middle. The CDR3 region has the DNA TGTGCCAGCAGCTTAACCTCGACAGGACCGTATTTT. Translated: CASSLTSTGPYF. Full variable domain (missing parts from reference TRBV7-9 and TRBJ2-3): DTGVSQNPRHKITKRGQNVTFRCDPISEHNRLYWYRQTLGQGPEFLTYFQNEAQLEKSRLLSDRFSAERPKGSFSTLEIQRTEQGDSAMYLCASSLTSTGPYFGPGTRLTVL.

The chain is built from TRBV7-9 and TRBJ1-2; 7 positions match TRBD1. Germline V gene lookup returns CDR1 SEHNR and CDR2 FQNEAQ (reference sequence). With V trimmed by 4 bases and J by 8 bases, 10 bases remained unmatched. This CDR3 has 14 amino acids. CDR3 sequence: CASSSPSGGEGYTF. In DNA, the CDR3 is TGTGCCAGCAGCTCCCCTTCAGGGGGGGAGGGCTACACCTTC.

This clonotype was counted only a few times. The chain has TRBV24-1 and TRBJ2-1; D might be TRBD2 (5 bases). CDR1 and CDR2 from the germline V gene are KGHDR and SFDVKD. Trimming took off 4 bases at V and 0 bases at J, with 21 bases between the two ends. CDR3 size: 19 residues. The CDR3 spells CATSDPSTGKRGSYNEQFF. CDR3 sequence (DNA): TGTGCCACCAGTGACCCTTCGACGGGGAAGAGAGGCTCCTACAATGAGCAGTTCTTC.

This rearrangement joins TRBV3-1 to TRBJ2-7; D is ambiguous. The CDR3 length is 16 residues. V was trimmed by 1 base and J by 2 bases, leaving 15 bases between them. Germline V CDR1 and CDR2: LGHDT, YNNKEL (reference sequence). As DNA, the CDR3 is TGTGCCAGCAGCCAAGGGCGATTCGGCGTAGCCTACGAGCAGTACTTC. Its translation: CASSQGRFGVAYEQYF.

V is TRBV7-6 and J is TRBJ2-1; TRBD2 matches 7 bases. Germline V lookup: CDR1 SGHVS, CDR2 FNYEAQ. The length of the CDR3 is 15 residues. The trim removed 5 bases at V and 0 bases at J, leaving 4 bases unmatched. The CDR3 DNA reads TGTGCCAGCAGCGGGGGGGGGACCTCCTACAATGAGCAGTTCTTC. It translates to CASSGGGTSYNEQFF.

The table lists this clonotype with a few counts. The rearrangement uses TRBV29-1 and TRBJ2-5; 9 bases agree with TRBD1. This CDR3 region has 14 residues. The germline V gene encodes CDR1 SQVTM and CDR2 ANQGSEA. The trim removed 3 bases at V and 3 bases at J, leaving 5 bases unmatched. CDR3 DNA sequence: TGCAGCGTTGAGGGGACAGGGTCTGAAGAGACCCAGTACTTC. It yields the protein CSVEGTGSEETQYF.

The J gene is TRBJ2-7, the V gene TRBV5-1; 16 nucleotides agree with TRBD2. Germline V gene data show CDR1 as SGHRS and CDR2 as YFSETQ. CDR3 size: 18 residues. V dropped 6 bases and J dropped 2; count of bases not matched to a gene: 11. This CDR3 is CASNRGTSGRAIPYEQYF. The DNA for the CDR3 is TGCGCCAGCAACCGAGGGACTAGCGGGAGGGCGATCCCCTACGAGCAGTACTTC.

The V gene is TRBV28, the J gene TRBJ1-2, with D possibly TRBD1 on 5 matching bases. With 3 bases removed from V and 4 bases from J, the gap between germline ends came to 18 bases. The CDR3 is made up of 16 amino acids. Per germline, CDR1 MDHEN and CDR2 SYDVKM. The CDR3 DNA is TGTGCCAGCAGTTTGAGCCAGGGTTTAGGCAGCTATGGCTACACCTTC. This translates into CASSLSQGLGSYGYTF.

The rearrangement joins TRBV20-1 to TRBJ2-7; 9 bases are shared with TRBD2. The CDR3 is made up of 15 amino acids. Germline assignment: CDR1 DFQATT and CDR2 SNEGSKA (reference sequence). V lost 0 bases, J lost 3 bases, and 6 bases stayed unmatched. CDR3: CSARDATSGNYEQYF. CDR3 DNA sequence: TGCAGTGCTAGAGATGCGACTAGCGGCAACTACGAGCAGTACTTC.

This clonotype was seen only a few times. The genes are TRBV19 and TRBJ1-2; the D gene is possibly TRBD1 (6 bases). Germline CDR1 and CDR2: LNHDA and SQIVND (reference sequence). The germline V and J ends were trimmed by 7 bases and 8 bases, with 14 bases remaining between them. The CDR3 runs to 12 residues. CDR3 region: CASNQQGAGYTF. DNA for the CDR3: TGTGCCAGTAACCAACAGGGAGCGGGCTACACCTTC.

J is TRBJ1-2 and V is TRBV11-1; D gene ambiguous. The CDR3 has 15 amino acids. CDR1 is SGHAT, CDR2 FQDESV, per germline (reference sequence). V was trimmed by 4 bases and J by 4 bases, leaving 16 bases between them. The CDR3 region has the DNA TGTGCCAGCAGCTCCCCCGCTCATGGAAGCTATGGCTACACCTTC. As protein: CASSSPAHGSYGYTF.

This clonotype was detected only a few times. The J gene is TRBJ2-1, the V gene TRBV7-9; unclear D gene. This CDR3 has 16 residues. In germline, CDR1 is SEHNR, CDR2 FQNEAQ (reference sequence). Trimming removed 4 bases from V and 0 bases from J, with 13 bases in between. CDR3 loop: CASSSSSASSYNEQFF. CDR3 DNA sequence: TGTGCCAGCAGCTCCTCTTCAGCCTCCTCCTACAATGAGCAGTTCTTC.

The chain links TRBV5-1 to TRBJ1-2; weak D call: TRBD1 (5 bases). The CDR3 totals 12 residues. The V gene lost 4 bases and the J gene lost 4 bases, with 8 bases spanning the gap. Germline V gene lookup returns CDR1 SGHRS and CDR2 YFSETQ. The CDR3 loop is CASSQDTYGYTF. CDR3 DNA: TGCGCCAGCAGCCAGGACACCTATGGCTACACCTTC.

CDR3 amino acids: CASSKVEREVPYEQYF. The DNA for the CDR3 is TGTGCCAGCAGCAAAGTCGAGCGGGAGGTACCCTACGAGCAGTACTTC. The rearrangement joins TRBV21-1 to TRBJ2-7; the table gives TRBD2 as D, unverified against the DNA. TRBV21-1 is flagged as a pseudogene. CDR3 length: 16 residues.

The chain carries TRBV6-1 and TRBJ1-1; D not certain. Trimming left V 7 bases short and J 2 bases short, with 11 bases between. The CDR3 sequence is 13 residues long. CDR1 and CDR2 from the germline V gene are MNHNS and SASEGT. Here the CDR3 DNA reads TGTGCCAGCAAAGTTTATAGCAACACTGAAGCTTTCTTT. This sequence encodes CASKVYSNTEAFF.

This clonotype was counted between two and nine times. J is TRBJ2-7 and V is TRBV10-3; tentatively, D is TRBD2 (6 bases). Between the trimmed V and J ends, which lost 3 bases and 3 bases, there was a span of 12 bases. The CDR3 is 14 amino acids. The germline V gene has CDR1 ENHRY and CDR2 SYGVKD. The DNA for the CDR3 is TGTGCCATCAGTGACAGGGAGGTAGACTACGAGCAGTACTTC. It translates to CAISDREVDYEQYF.